A selection of T cell receptor beta chains follows, all from one sample in a study of shared clonotypes between healthy human individuals. This table comes from immunoSEQ multiplex PCR, and its TCRdb copy is limited to in-frame clones, with some not included. The sample has more than 2,000,000 clones, just over 90% seen once. Sequencing input: naive CD4+ T cells from PBMCs. These receptors all come from a man aged 18 to 30 in good health. Some clones in this sample may be carry-over from other donors' samples. The CDR3 runs from the conserved cysteine through the conserved F or W. The D gene is left open where the match is weak. The size entry is marked missing in some rows and otherwise reads once, few, many or a size class.

j_gene: TRBJ1-2; v_gene: TRBV11-2; abundance: NA; d_gene: TRBD1; CDR3nt: TGTGCCAGCAGCAAGACAGGGAATGGCTACACCTTC; CDR3aa: CASSKTGNGYTF
j_gene: TRBJ2-3; v_gene: TRBV29-1; abundance: NA; d_gene: NA; CDR3nt: TGCAGCGTTGATCCACAGGAGCCTACGCAGTATTTT; CDR3aa: CSVDPQEPTQYF
j_gene: TRBJ1-2; v_gene: TRBV2; abundance: NA; d_gene: NA; CDR3nt: TGTGCCAGCAGTGAGATGAACTATGGCTACACCTTC; CDR3aa: CASSEMNYGYTF
j_gene: TRBJ2-3; v_gene: TRBV27; abundance: NA; d_gene: NA; CDR3nt: TGTGCCAGCAGTTCCTCAACTCGCACTAGAACGGGCACAGATACGCAGTATTTT; CDR3aa: CASSSSTRTRTGTDTQYF
j_gene: TRBJ1-2; v_gene: TRBV10-3; abundance: once; d_gene: NA; CDR3nt: TGTGCCATCAGTGAAGGGGTTGGCTATGGCTACACCTTC; CDR3aa: CAISEGVGYGYTF
j_gene: TRBJ2-5; v_gene: TRBV18; abundance: NA; d_gene: NA; CDR3nt: TGTGCCAGCTCACCTAGATCAGGAAACCAAGAGACCCAGTACTTC; CDR3aa: CASSPRSGNQETQYF
j_gene: TRBJ2-7; v_gene: TRBV29-1; abundance: few; d_gene: NA; CDR3nt: TGCAGCGTTGACGACGCAGGGATGTGGAACGAGCAGTACTTC; CDR3aa: CSVDDAGMWNEQYF
j_gene: TRBJ2-7; v_gene: TRBV7-2; abundance: NA; d_gene: NA; CDR3nt: TGTGCCAGCAGCTTAGGATCAGGCGGCTACTACGAGCAGTACTTC; CDR3aa: CASSLGSGGYYEQYF
j_gene: TRBJ2-3; v_gene: TRBV15; abundance: NA; d_gene: TRBD1; CDR3nt: TGTGCCACCAGGGCGCCAGGGGGCACGCAGTATTTT; CDR3aa: CATRAPGGTQYF
j_gene: TRBJ1-2; v_gene: TRBV7-8; abundance: NA; d_gene: NA; CDR3nt: TGTGCCAGCAGCTTTCCTCATCGGGGCTACACCTTC; CDR3aa: CASSFPHRGYTF
j_gene: TRBJ1-2; v_gene: TRBV28; abundance: NA; d_gene: NA; CDR3nt: TGTGCCAGCAGTAGGATCCCGGGTAACTATGGCTACACCTTC; CDR3aa: CASSRIPGNYGYTF
j_gene: TRBJ1-2; v_gene: TRBV7-6; abundance: NA; d_gene: NA; CDR3nt: TGTGCCAGCAGCTCCTGGCCCACGGGAGGCTACACCTTC; CDR3aa: CASSSWPTGGYTF
j_gene: TRBJ1-4; v_gene: TRBV6-1; abundance: NA; d_gene: NA; CDR3nt: TGTGCCAGCAGTGAAATTATTCGAGGGTCTGAAAAACTGTTTTTT; CDR3aa: CASSEIIRGSEKLFF
j_gene: TRBJ2-7; v_gene: TRBV5-1; abundance: NA; d_gene: TRBD2; CDR3nt: TGCGCCAGCAGCTTGGGACTAGCGGGAGGCACGGATTACGAGCAGTACTTC; CDR3aa: CASSLGLAGGTDYEQYF
j_gene: TRBJ2-7; v_gene: TRBV5-8; abundance: NA; d_gene: NA; CDR3nt: TGTGCCAGCAGCCCGGACTGGTACGAGCAGTACTTC; CDR3aa: CASSPDWYEQYF
j_gene: TRBJ1-2; v_gene: TRBV2; abundance: NA; d_gene: NA; CDR3nt: TGTGCCAGCAGTGAAGGCAGGCTCCTTAACTATGGCTACACCTTC; CDR3aa: CASSEGRLLNYGYTF
j_gene: TRBJ1-2; v_gene: TRBV11-2; abundance: NA; d_gene: NA; CDR3nt: TGTGCCAGCAGCTTAGAGTGGGGAGCTAACTATGGCTACACCTTC; CDR3aa: CASSLEWGANYGYTF
j_gene: TRBJ2-7; v_gene: TRBV7-2; abundance: NA; d_gene: TRBD2; CDR3nt: TGTGCCAGCAGCTTAAAGCCACTAGCGGGGGCCTACGAGCAGTACTTC; CDR3aa: CASSLKPLAGAYEQYF
j_gene: TRBJ2-1; v_gene: TRBV5-1; abundance: NA; d_gene: TRBD2; CDR3nt: TGCGCCAGCAGCTCTCTAGCGGGAGGGCCGGTTGAGCAGTTCTTC; CDR3aa: CASSSLAGGPVEQFF
j_gene: TRBJ1-5; v_gene: TRBV30; abundance: few; d_gene: NA; CDR3nt: TGTGCCTGGAGTGATCTTGGGGGAGTCTATCAGCCCCAGCATTTT; CDR3aa: CAWSDLGGVYQPQHF
j_gene: TRBJ2-7; v_gene: TRBV18; abundance: once; d_gene: NA; CDR3nt: TGTGCCAGCTCACCCAACAGGGCTAGCGGCTACGAGCAGTACTTC; CDR3aa: CASSPNRASGYEQYF
j_gene: TRBJ2-7; v_gene: TRBV28; abundance: NA; d_gene: NA; CDR3nt: TGTGCCAGCAGTTTGGTGGGCTACGAGCAGTACTTC; CDR3aa: CASSLVGYEQYF
j_gene: TRBJ1-4; v_gene: TRBV7-8; abundance: NA; d_gene: NA; CDR3nt: TGTGCCAGCAGCTCGGCAGGGGCAACTAATGAAAAACTGTTTTTT; CDR3aa: CASSSAGATNEKLFF
j_gene: TRBJ2-2; v_gene: TRBV5-1; abundance: NA; d_gene: TRBD1; CDR3nt: TGCGCCAGCAGCCCGCAGGGGGCGCGCACCGGGGAGCTGTTTTTT; CDR3aa: CASSPQGARTGELFF
j_gene: TRBJ2-7; v_gene: TRBV5-6; abundance: NA; d_gene: TRBD1; CDR3nt: TGTGCCAGCAGCTTGGGGACAGGCCAGGCCTACGAGCAGTACTTC; CDR3aa: CASSLGTGQAYEQYF
j_gene: TRBJ1-2; v_gene: TRBV7-3; abundance: NA; d_gene: NA; CDR3nt: TGTGCCAGCAGCTTACTAGGCCAGTCAAGTGGCTACACCTTC; CDR3aa: CASSLLGQSSGYTF
j_gene: TRBJ2-3; v_gene: TRBV30; abundance: NA; d_gene: NA; CDR3nt: TGTGCCTGGAGTGACGGGGCCGGAGATACGCAGTATTTT; CDR3aa: CAWSDGAGDTQYF
j_gene: TRBJ2-3; v_gene: TRBV18; abundance: NA; d_gene: TRBD2; CDR3nt: TGTGCCAGCTCACAAACACTAGCGGGAGATACGCAGTATTTT; CDR3aa: CASSQTLAGDTQYF
j_gene: TRBJ1-2; v_gene: TRBV9; abundance: NA; d_gene: TRBD1; CDR3nt: TGTGCCAGCAGCGTAGCGGACAGGGGCTTTGGCTACACCTTC; CDR3aa: CASSVADRGFGYTF
j_gene: TRBJ1-1; v_gene: TRBV6-5; abundance: NA; d_gene: NA; CDR3nt: TGTGCCAGCAGTTATCGTTCAGGACCGAACACTGAAGCTTTCTTT; CDR3aa: CASSYRSGPNTEAFF
j_gene: TRBJ2-3; v_gene: TRBV4-3; abundance: NA; d_gene: NA; CDR3nt: TGCGCCAGCAGCCAAGATCGGGCAGGGTCAACCTCGCTTGGAGATACGCAGTATTTT; CDR3aa: CASSQDRAGSTSLGDTQYF
j_gene: TRBJ2-7; v_gene: TRBV28; abundance: NA; d_gene: NA; CDR3nt: TGTGCCAGCAGAGATTCGCAAGTCGGGACCTACGAGCAGTACTTC; CDR3aa: CASRDSQVGTYEQYF
j_gene: TRBJ2-5; v_gene: TRBV7-3; abundance: NA; d_gene: TRBD1; CDR3nt: TGTGCCAGCAGTAAAATCGGACAGGGGCAAGAGACCCAGTACTTC; CDR3aa: CASSKIGQGQETQYF
j_gene: TRBJ1-5; v_gene: TRBV6-1; abundance: NA; d_gene: NA; CDR3nt: TGTGCCAGCAGTGAAGCCCCACAGGATAGCAATCAGCCCCAGCATTTT; CDR3aa: CASSEAPQDSNQPQHF
j_gene: TRBJ1-6; v_gene: TRBV11-2; abundance: NA; d_gene: NA; CDR3nt: TGTGCCAGCAGCTCCCTAAATTCACCCCTCCACTTT; CDR3aa: CASSSLNSPLHF
j_gene: TRBJ1-1; v_gene: TRBV29-1; abundance: few; d_gene: NA; CDR3nt: TGCAGCGTTGAGGGGGCGAGGACTTTCTTT; CDR3aa: CSVEGARTFF
j_gene: TRBJ2-7; v_gene: TRBV4-2; abundance: once; d_gene: TRBD2; CDR3nt: TGTGCCAGCAGCCCAACGTGGGGGGGAGCCGGGTACGAGCAGTACTTC; CDR3aa: CASSPTWGGAGYEQYF
j_gene: TRBJ2-5; v_gene: TRBV7-2; abundance: NA; d_gene: TRBD2; CDR3nt: TGTGCCAGCAGCTTAGCACTAGCGGCCTTAAGAGAGACCCAGTACTTC; CDR3aa: CASSLALAALRETQYF
j_gene: TRBJ1-3; v_gene: TRBV7-2; abundance: NA; d_gene: TRBD1; CDR3nt: TGTGCCAGCAGCTTCGACAGGGGAGGAAACACCATATATTTT; CDR3aa: CASSFDRGGNTIYF
j_gene: TRBJ2-7; v_gene: TRBV7-9; abundance: NA; d_gene: TRBD2; CDR3nt: TGTGCCGCGGGACTAGCGGGAAGGTACGAGCAGTACTTC; CDR3aa: CAAGLAGRYEQYF
j_gene: TRBJ2-7; v_gene: TRBV28; abundance: NA; d_gene: NA; CDR3nt: TGTGCCAGCAGTTTACGGCCTTCCTACGAGCAGTACTTC; CDR3aa: CASSLRPSYEQYF
j_gene: TRBJ2-2; v_gene: TRBV5-4; abundance: NA; d_gene: NA; CDR3nt: TGTGCCAGCAGTCCTGGCCTCGGCGGGGAGCTGTTTTTT; CDR3aa: CASSPGLGGELFF